This record concerns one TCR beta chain sequence. Its target is not known. The data are from a study of T cell responses to AZD1222 COVID-19 vaccine. Overall study context: Pooled samples include second doses given at about 4 or 12 weeks.

This CDR3 has 14 residues. Germline loops: CDR1 MNHNS, CDR2 SASEGT. V was trimmed by 2 bases and J by 3 bases, leaving 10 bases between them. The data were produced by immunoSEQ multiplex PCR, yet TCRdb's version contains in-frame clones alone and is incomplete. The sample carries almost 35,000 clones, around nine tenths recorded once. Overall study results and limits: White British donors predominated, females outnumbered males, and clonal diversity was possibly underestimated.

The clonotype originates from an adult in good health. This sequence joins TRBV6-1 and TRBJ1-1; D gene ambiguous. This specimen was peripheral blood, taken on day 0 of AZD1222 vaccination. CDR3 loop: CASSESLADTEAFF. For the CDR3, the DNA is TGTGCCAGCAGTGAATCCCTGGCGGACACTGAAGCTTTCTTT.